What follows are 5 T cell receptor beta chains derived from one specimen sequenced in a study of cytomegalovirus exposure and HLA in healthy donors. The assay was immunoSEQ multiplex PCR, and TCRdb's table has in-frame clones only and misses some. The sample lists hundreds of thousands of clones; 80% to 90% were seen once. The sample comprised PBMCs. All receptors come from a woman aged 18 to 35 in good health and CMV-seronegative.

The chain links TRBV7-8 to TRBJ2-2; possible D gene TRBD1, 6 bases. V was clipped by 1 base and J by 0 bases, with 9 bases between them. The CDR3 extends over 16 amino acids. Germline V gene sequence: CDR1 SGHVS, CDR2 FQNEAQ. In nucleotides, the CDR3 is TGTGCCAGCAGCTTAGGGACAGTATCGAACACCGGGGAGCTGTTTTTT. As protein: CASSLGTVSNTGELFF. The variable domain in full, with the rest retrieved from reference TRBV7-8 and TRBJ2-2, is GAGVSQSPRYKVAKRGQDVALRCDPISGHVSLFWYQQALGQGPEFLTYFQNEAQLDKSGLPSDRFFAERPEGSVSTLKIQRTQQEDSAVYLCASSLGTVSNTGELFFGEGSRLTVL.

This clone was detected a few times. The rearrangement joins TRBV19 to TRBJ1-5; no clear D. The CDR3 spans 14 residues. Germline loops: CDR1 LNHDA, CDR2 SQIVND (reference sequence). The germline V and J ends were trimmed by 5 bases and 6 bases, with 14 bases remaining between them. CDR3 region: CASSSTGSGQPQHF. The CDR3 region has the DNA TGTGCCAGTAGTTCCACGGGATCAGGTCAGCCCCAGCATTTT.

The chain employs TRBV5-6 and TRBJ2-1, with TRBD2 matching 14 bases. This CDR3 region has 17 residues. After removal of 4 bases from V and 5 bases from J, the junction contained 8 bases not matched to a gene. Germline V gives CDR1 SGHDT, CDR2 YYEEEE. DNA for the CDR3: TGTGCCAGCAGCGAGGGACTAGCGGGAGTCTATCACAATGAGCAGTTCTTC. Translation: CASSEGLAGVYHNEQFF.

The chain links TRBV6-5 to TRBJ1-6; 8 bases line up with TRBD1. Germline V gene lookup returns CDR1 MNHEY and CDR2 SVGAGI. This CDR3 has 15 residues. Trimming cost V 4 bases and J 5 bases; bases outside gene matches: 4. Here the CDR3 DNA reads TGTGCCAGCAGTTTCCAGACAGGGGATAATTCACCCCTCCACTTT. This gives the protein CASSFQTGDNSPLHF.

V usage is TRBV10-3 and J usage is TRBJ2-5, with a weak D call TRBD2 (5 bases). This CDR3 is built from 13 residues. Germline assignment: CDR1 ENHRY and CDR2 SYGVKD. Trimming took 8 bases from V and 4 from J, leaving 14 bases between them. CDR3 sequence: CAIREGTRETQYF. The CDR3 nucleotides are TGTGCCATCCGAGAGGGTACCAGAGAGACCCAGTACTTC.